This T cell receptor beta chain emerged from a study of technical replicates of blood from a handful of donors. The assay was immunoSEQ multiplex PCR, and TCRdb's table has in-frame clones only and misses some. The table shows around 90,000 clones, with 94% occurring only once. This receptor was obtained from a human donor in good health. Sequencing used T cells isolated from PBMCs.

CDR3 sequence reads: CASSLGQGQKLFF. CDR3 in DNA: TGTGCCAGCAGTCTAGGACAGGGTCAAAAACTGTTTTTT. J is TRBJ1-4 and V is TRBV6-5; the match to TRBD1 covers 8 bases. CDR3 length: 13 residues. The V gene's germline CDR1 is MNHEY and CDR2 SVGAGI. The V and J ends lost 5 bases and 9 bases, in that order; junction bases with no gene match: 5.